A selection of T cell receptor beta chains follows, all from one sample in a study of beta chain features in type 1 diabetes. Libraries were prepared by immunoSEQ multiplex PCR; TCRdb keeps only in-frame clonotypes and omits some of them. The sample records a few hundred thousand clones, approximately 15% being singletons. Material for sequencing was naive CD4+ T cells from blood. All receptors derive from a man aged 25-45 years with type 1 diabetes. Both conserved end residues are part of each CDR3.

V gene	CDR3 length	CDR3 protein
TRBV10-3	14	CAISEAGQQNIQYF
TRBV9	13	CASSGPGTLEAFF
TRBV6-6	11	CASSPGQGRFF
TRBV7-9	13	CASLAQGNTEAFF
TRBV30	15	CAWSWDRGGNQPQHF
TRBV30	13	CAWSGRAATEAFF
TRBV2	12	CAGQGLGDIQYF
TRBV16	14	CASSQTGSNQPQHF
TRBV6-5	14	CASSYRDSGYGYTF
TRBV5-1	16	CASSLAPAGDTDTQYF
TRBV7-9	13	CASSRTANTEAFF
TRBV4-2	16	CASSQDIEVRNYEQYF
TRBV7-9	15	CASSPQGLATDEQFF
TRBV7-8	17	CASSARQGRPGGETQYF
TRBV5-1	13	CASSLSTYNEQFF
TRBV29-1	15	CSVATSGRAYNEQFF
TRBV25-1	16	CASSGHSGRSSDTQYF
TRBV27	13	CASSIQGTGELFF
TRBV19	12	CASTPVAGGYTF
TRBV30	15	CAWSVSGAPRGGYTF
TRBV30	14	CAWSRGPPVNEQFF
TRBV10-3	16	CAISEGRQGVQETQYF
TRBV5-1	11	CASSLRETQYF
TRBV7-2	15	CASSWGQGISYEQYF
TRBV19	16	CASSRAGILSNQPQHF
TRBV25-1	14	CASSPRGKRYEQYF
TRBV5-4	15	CASSLQDRDLDGYTF
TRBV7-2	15	CASSLGGSGTGELFF